Below are 16 T cell receptor beta chains sequenced from a single sample in a study of blood T cells in healthy people across ages. Alongside a J-beta primer mix, a sample-barcoded 5' primer served in a second PCR lasting 7 to 11 cycles. TCRdb reprocessed the 5' RACE reads with MiXCR, giving one entry per CDR3 protein. This sample carries approximately 770,000 distinct CDR3 sequences, nearly 60% of them seen once, and the ten largest clones take approximately 20%. The material sequenced was blood. All receptors come from a man aged 25 to 45 in good health.

This clonotype turned up a few times. The genes are TRBV20-1 and TRBJ2-5; 7 nucleotides agree with TRBD1. CDR1 and CDR2 from the germline V gene are DFQATT and SNEGSKA (reference sequence). The CDR3 is 14 residues long. After removal of 5 bases from V and 11 bases from J, the junction contained 17 bases not matched to a gene. The CDR3 nucleotides are TGCAGTGCTGGGGTGACAGGGCCCCACAATGAGCAGTACTTC. Residues: CSAGVTGPHNEQYF.

The rearrangement uses TRBV20-1 and TRBJ2-5, with D maybe TRBD1 (5 bases). V was cut by 1 base and J by 7 bases, with 16 bases left in between. CDR1 is DFQATT, CDR2 SNEGSKA, per germline (reference sequence). CDR3 length equals 14 residues. The CDR3 sequence: CSARVRTRVGTQYF. CDR3 DNA: TGCAGTGCTAGAGTTAGGACACGGGTTGGGACCCAGTACTTC.

V is TRBV5-1 and J is TRBJ2-5; possibly TRBD1 or TRBD2 for D (5 bases each). This CDR3 region has 15 residues. Trimming took off 4 bases at V and 2 bases at J, with 15 bases between the two ends. Germline V gives CDR1 SGHRS, CDR2 YFSETQ. CDR3 in DNA: TGCGCCAGCAGCCCTCGCGAGGGGCAACAAGAGACCCAGTACTTC. Protein: CASSPREGQQETQYF.

V gene TRBV12-3 or TRBV12-4 combines with J gene TRBJ2-7; weak D call: TRBD1 (6 bases). Trimming cost V 6 bases and J 6 bases, with 21 bases left between them. The CDR3 runs to 15 residues. The CDR3 is CASRLLDSTACEQYF. DNA of the CDR3: TGTGCCAGCAGACTCTTGGACAGTACAGCCTGCGAGCAGTACTTC.

The chain joins TRBV29-1 to TRBJ1-4; the D gene is possibly TRBD1 (5 bases). Trimming took 7 bases from V and 5 from J, leaving 11 bases between them. Germline-derived CDR1 and CDR2 are SQVTM and ANQGSEA. This CDR3 is built from 12 residues. This chain's CDR3 is CSAGTENEKLFF. DNA for the CDR3: TGCAGCGCAGGGACGGAAAATGAAAAACTGTTTTTT.

J is TRBJ1-4 and V is TRBV3-1; D perhaps matches TRBD1 (5 bases). V gave up 1 base and J gave up 4 bases, with 10 bases separating them. The CDR3 runs 15 residues. From germline, CDR1 is LGHDT and CDR2 YNNKEL (reference sequence). For the CDR3, the DNA is TGTGCCAGCAGCCAAGGGGGGACGGTTAATGAAAAACTGTTTTTT. It specifies CASSQGGTVNEKLFF. The entire variable domain, with the rest obtained from reference TRBV3-1 and TRBJ1-4, is as follows: DTAVSQTPKYLVTQMGNDKSIKCEQNLGHDTMYWYKQDSKKFLKIMFSYNNKELIINETVPNRFSPKSPDKAHLNLHINSLELGDSAVYFCASSQGGTVNEKLFFGSGTQLSVL.

This clonotype has a count of ten or more. This chain connects TRBV20-1 to TRBJ2-1; D might be TRBD2 (6 bases). Germline CDR1 is DFQATT and CDR2 is SNEGSKA (reference sequence). The CDR3 runs 14 residues. Trimming removed 0 bases from V and 3 bases from J, with 9 bases in between. The CDR3 protein is CSARDVRGYNEQFF. The CDR3 DNA is TGCAGTGCTAGAGATGTGCGGGGCTACAATGAGCAGTTCTTC.

This clonotype was counted between two and nine times. J is TRBJ2-1 and V is TRBV27; D gene uncertain. V shed 0 bases and J shed 8 bases, with 14 bases lying between them. This CDR3 region has 15 residues. In germline, CDR1 is MNHEY, CDR2 SMNVEV (reference sequence). The CDR3 loop is CASSLSAFRRDEQFF. The DNA for the CDR3 is TGTGCCAGCAGTTTATCAGCTTTTCGGAGAGATGAGCAGTTCTTC.

This clonotype was seen a few times. The chain is built from TRBV20-1 and TRBJ2-5; no clear D gene. Germline values: CDR1 DFQATT, CDR2 SNEGSKA (reference sequence). This CDR3 region has 14 residues. The V end was cut by 1 base, the J end by 4 bases, with 13 bases between. This CDR3 reads CSARARRLGETQYF. DNA of the CDR3: TGCAGTGCTAGAGCCCGGCGGCTCGGAGAGACCCAGTACTTC.

In DNA, the CDR3 is TGTGCCAGCAGCCACACCCTGACCGCTCTGGGGACAGATACGCAGTATTTT. Translation: CASSHTLTALGTDTQYF. V gene TRBV4-2 combines with J gene TRBJ2-3; D is ambiguous. The CDR3 extends over 17 amino acids. Trimming took off 3 bases at V and 3 bases at J, with 19 bases between the two ends. In germline, CDR1 is LGHNA, CDR2 YNFKEQ.

The V call is TRBV6-6, the J call TRBJ1-2; D possibly corresponds to TRBD1 (6 bases). Per the germline V gene, CDR1 is MNHNY and CDR2 is SVGAGI (reference sequence). This CDR3 has 15 residues. The V gene lost 0 bases and the J gene lost 3 bases, with 11 bases spanning the gap. CDR3 in DNA: TGTGCCAGCAGTTACTCGCTTGGGGGCGACTATGGCTACACCTTC. It encodes CASSYSLGGDYGYTF.

This chain uses TRBV7-2 with TRBJ1-2; possible D gene TRBD1, 6 bases. Germline-derived CDR1 and CDR2 are SGHTA and FQGNSA. Trimming pared 7 bases from V and 3 bases from J, leaving 18 bases between. This CDR3 has 15 amino acids. The CDR3 region has the DNA TGTGCCAGCACGCGACCTGGGGGCGCGGACTATGGCTACACCTTC. It encodes CASTRPGGADYGYTF.

The sample holds a few counts of this clonotype. The chain couples TRBV6-2 or TRBV6-3 to TRBJ1-2; TRBD1 might be the D (6 bases). This CDR3 is built from 14 residues. Germline V gives CDR1 MNHEY, CDR2 SVGEGT. V dropped 8 bases and J dropped 5 bases, with 18 bases sitting between them. CDR3 residues: CASGTDRPMYGYTF. Written as DNA, the CDR3 is TGTGCCAGCGGTACCGACAGGCCGATGTATGGCTACACCTTC.

V and J are TRBV29-1 and TRBJ2-1; tentative D call: TRBD1 (5 bases). The J call is in doubt because the DNA end fits TRBJ2-7 better. Germline-derived CDR1 and CDR2 are SQVTM and ANQGSEA. CDR3 length equals 16 residues. The CDR3 nucleotides are TGCAGCGTTGACAGGGAAGGGATTTCCGTCTACAATGAGCAGTACTTC. Its translation is CSVDREGISVYNEQYF.

This chain connects TRBV20-1 to TRBJ2-1; 9 bases line up with TRBD2. CDR1 and CDR2 from the germline V gene are DFQATT and SNEGSKA (reference sequence). Trimming took 7 bases from V and 0 from J; bases not matched to a gene: 10. There are 16 residues in the CDR3. The CDR3 coding sequence is TGCAGTGGCGGACGGGCGGGAGGGCGCTCCTACAATGAGCAGTTCTTC. It translates to CSGGRAGGRSYNEQFF.

The V and J genes are TRBV5-1 and TRBJ2-1; 12 positions agree with TRBD2. Trimming cost V 1 base and J 15 bases; bases outside gene matches: 8. CDR1 and CDR2 from the germline V gene are SGHRS and YFSETQ. This CDR3 has 14 amino acids. Here the CDR3 DNA reads TGCGCCAGCAGCTTGTCTCTAGCGGGGGGGCAAGGGTTCTTC. Residues: CASSLSLAGGQGFF.